The 6 T cell receptor beta chains below were found in one sample sequenced in a study of blood T cells in healthy people across ages. Next came a second PCR, run for about 6 to 12 cycles, which used a sample-barcoded 5' primer along with a J-beta primer mix. A single record per CDR3 protein comes from TCRdb applying MiXCR to the 5' RACE reads. Of about 900,000 distinct CDR3 sequences in the sample, around 46% were seen once. Sequencing was performed on blood. The receptors were sampled from a man between 25 and 39 years old in good health.

This clonotype was observed a handful of times. V is TRBV9 and J is TRBJ2-3; 9 nucleotides agree with TRBD1. The J segment lost 3 bases and the V segment lost 3 bases, leaving 8 bases of the junction unmatched. CDR3 length: 16 residues. The germline V gene encodes CDR1 SGDLS and CDR2 YYNGEE. CDR3 bases: TGTGCCAGCAGCGAATGGACAGGGGAAATTACAGATACGCAGTATTTT. This gives the protein CASSEWTGEITDTQYF.

This clonotype was observed a handful of times. The V gene is TRBV5-1, the J gene TRBJ2-7, with 8 bases fitting TRBD1. This CDR3 region has 14 residues. Germline V gene sequence: CDR1 SGHRS, CDR2 YFSETQ. V trimming: 3 bases; J trimming: 1 base; junction bases outside the gene matches: 3. In DNA, the CDR3 is TGCGCCAGCAGCTACTGGACAGGGTCCTACGAGCAGTACTTC. Encoded protein: CASSYWTGSYEQYF.

The gene calls are TRBV28 and TRBJ2-1; the D is unclear. The CDR3 consists of 16 residues. From germline, CDR1 is MDHEN and CDR2 SYDVKM. V was pared by 3 bases and J by 7 bases, with 19 bases between. The CDR3 loop is CASSFVPSPIGNEQFF. The CDR3 region has the DNA TGTGCCAGCAGTTTCGTTCCGAGCCCCATAGGGAATGAGCAGTTCTTC.

V and J are TRBV5-1 and TRBJ2-3; 10 bases agree with TRBD2. CDR1 and CDR2 from the germline V gene are SGHRS and YFSETQ. V lost 4 bases and J lost 4; bases outside the gene matches: 6. This CDR3 contains 15 residues. CDR3 amino acids: CASSPAGGVADTQYF. The CDR3 DNA follows: TGCGCCAGCAGCCCAGCGGGGGGGGTTGCAGATACGCAGTATTTT.

V usage is TRBV5-1 and J usage is TRBJ1-4, with D perhaps matching TRBD1 (5 bases). There are 17 residues in the CDR3. V gave up 2 bases and J gave up 0 bases, with 14 bases separating them. CDR1 and CDR2 from the germline V gene are SGHRS and YFSETQ. In nucleotides, the CDR3 is TGCGCCAGCAGCTTCACCCCTTTGGGGGCAACTAATGAAAAACTGTTTTTT. Translating gives CASSFTPLGATNEKLFF.

This clonotype was recorded at least ten times. The CDR3 loop is CASSVSGGPSSTDTQYF. The CDR3, as DNA: TGTGCCAGCAGCGTTAGCGGGGGACCTTCTAGCACAGATACGCAGTATTTT. The V call is TRBV9, the J call TRBJ2-3; 9 bases are a match to TRBD2. The V gene's germline CDR1 is SGDLS and CDR2 YYNGEE. Germline trimming cut 2 bases from V and 0 bases from J; bases unmatched to any gene: 7. The CDR3 length is 17 residues.